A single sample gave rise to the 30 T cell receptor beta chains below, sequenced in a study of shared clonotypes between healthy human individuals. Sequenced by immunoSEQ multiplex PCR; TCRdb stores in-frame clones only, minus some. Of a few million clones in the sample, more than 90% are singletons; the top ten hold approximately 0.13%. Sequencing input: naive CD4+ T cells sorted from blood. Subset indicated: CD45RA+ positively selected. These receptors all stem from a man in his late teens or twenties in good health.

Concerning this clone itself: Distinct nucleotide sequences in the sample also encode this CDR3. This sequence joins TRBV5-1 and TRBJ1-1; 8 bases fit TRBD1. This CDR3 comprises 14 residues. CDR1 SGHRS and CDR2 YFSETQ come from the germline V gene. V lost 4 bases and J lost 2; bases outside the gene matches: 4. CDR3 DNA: TGCGCCAGCAGCCCAGGACAGGGAAACACTGAAGCTTTCTTT. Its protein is CASSPGQGNTEAFF.

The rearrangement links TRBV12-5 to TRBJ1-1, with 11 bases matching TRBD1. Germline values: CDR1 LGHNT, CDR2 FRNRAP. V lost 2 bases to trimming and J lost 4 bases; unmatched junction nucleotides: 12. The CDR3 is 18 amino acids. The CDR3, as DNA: TGTGCTAGTGGTTTGTACCGGACAGGGGGCGTTAGTGGCACTGAAGCTTTCTTT. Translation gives CASGLYRTGGVSGTEAFF.

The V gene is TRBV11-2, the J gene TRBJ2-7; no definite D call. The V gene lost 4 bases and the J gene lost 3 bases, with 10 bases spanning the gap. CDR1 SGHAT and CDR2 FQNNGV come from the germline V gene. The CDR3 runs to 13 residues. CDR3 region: CASSSSLIYEQYF. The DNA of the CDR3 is TGTGCCAGCAGCTCTTCCCTTATCTACGAGCAGTACTTC.

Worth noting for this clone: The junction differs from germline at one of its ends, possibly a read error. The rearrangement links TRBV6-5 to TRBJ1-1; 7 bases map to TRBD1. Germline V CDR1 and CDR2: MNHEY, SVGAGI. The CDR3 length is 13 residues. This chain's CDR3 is CTSRRPGGTEAFF. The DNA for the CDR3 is TGTACCAGCAGACGCCCAGGGGGGACTGAAGCTTTCTTT.

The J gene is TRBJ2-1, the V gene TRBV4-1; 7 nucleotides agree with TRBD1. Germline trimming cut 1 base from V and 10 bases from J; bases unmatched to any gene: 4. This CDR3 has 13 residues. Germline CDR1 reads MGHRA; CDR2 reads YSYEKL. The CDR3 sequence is CASSQVDRDEQFF. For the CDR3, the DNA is TGCGCCAGCAGCCAAGTCGACAGGGACGAGCAGTTCTTC.

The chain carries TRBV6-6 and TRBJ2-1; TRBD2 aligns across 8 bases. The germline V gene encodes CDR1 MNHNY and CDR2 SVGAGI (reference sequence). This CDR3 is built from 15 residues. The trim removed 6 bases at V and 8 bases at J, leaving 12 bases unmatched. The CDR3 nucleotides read TGTGCCAGCAGCGATATAGCGGGGTCAAGGTATGAGCAGTTCTTC. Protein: CASSDIAGSRYEQFF.

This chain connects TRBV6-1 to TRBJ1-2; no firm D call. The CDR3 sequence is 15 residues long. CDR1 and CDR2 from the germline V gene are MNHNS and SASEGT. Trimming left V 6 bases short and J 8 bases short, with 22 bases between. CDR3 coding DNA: TGTGCCAGCAGCCAGCCCCAATTGGGATCCGGAGGCTACACCTTC. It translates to CASSQPQLGSGGYTF.

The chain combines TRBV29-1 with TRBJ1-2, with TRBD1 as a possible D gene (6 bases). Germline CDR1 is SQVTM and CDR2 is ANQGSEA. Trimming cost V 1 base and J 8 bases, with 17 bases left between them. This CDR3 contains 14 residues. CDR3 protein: CSVEVSSGGGGYTF. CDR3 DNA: TGCAGCGTTGAAGTTTCTTCCGGGGGCGGCGGCTACACCTTC.

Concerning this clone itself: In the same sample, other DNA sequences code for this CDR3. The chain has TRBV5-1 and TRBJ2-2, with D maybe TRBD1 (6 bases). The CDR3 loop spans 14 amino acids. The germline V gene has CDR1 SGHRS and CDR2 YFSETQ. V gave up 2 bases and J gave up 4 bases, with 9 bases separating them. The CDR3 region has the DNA TGCGCCAGCAGCTTAGGACAGACCACCGGGGAGCTGTTTTTT. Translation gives CASSLGQTTGELFF.

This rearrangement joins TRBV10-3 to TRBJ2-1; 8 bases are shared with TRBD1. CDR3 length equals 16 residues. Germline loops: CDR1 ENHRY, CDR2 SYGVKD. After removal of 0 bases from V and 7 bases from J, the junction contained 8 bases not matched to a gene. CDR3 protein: CAISESGQGAWNEQFF. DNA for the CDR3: TGTGCCATCAGTGAGTCGGGGCAGGGGGCTTGGAATGAGCAGTTCTTC.

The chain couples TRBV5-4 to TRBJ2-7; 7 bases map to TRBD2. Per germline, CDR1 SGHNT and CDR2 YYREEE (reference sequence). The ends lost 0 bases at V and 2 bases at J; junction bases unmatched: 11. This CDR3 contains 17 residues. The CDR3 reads CASSLGGLAEGTYEQYF. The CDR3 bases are TGTGCCAGCAGCTTGGGGGGCCTAGCGGAGGGAACCTACGAGCAGTACTTC.

This chain's CDR3 is CASSAYPGTNEKLFF. The CDR3 bases are TGTGCCAGCAGCGCCTACCCGGGCACTAATGAAAAACTGTTTTTT. This chain joins TRBV9 and TRBJ1-4; D is unclear. CDR1 SGDLS and CDR2 YYNGEE come from the germline V gene. Trimming took off 3 bases at V and 2 bases at J, with 11 bases between the two ends. The CDR3 sequence is 15 residues long.

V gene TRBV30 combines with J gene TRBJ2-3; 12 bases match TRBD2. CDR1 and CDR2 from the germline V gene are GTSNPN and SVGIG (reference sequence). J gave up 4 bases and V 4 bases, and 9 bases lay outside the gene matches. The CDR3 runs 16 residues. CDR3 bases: TGTGCCTGGAACCGACCGACTAGCGGGGGCTCAGATACGCAGTATTTT. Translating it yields CAWNRPTSGGSDTQYF.

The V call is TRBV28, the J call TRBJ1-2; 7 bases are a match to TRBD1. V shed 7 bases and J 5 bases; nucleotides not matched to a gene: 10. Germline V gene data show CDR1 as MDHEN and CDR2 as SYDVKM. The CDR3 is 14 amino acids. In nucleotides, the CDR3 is TGTGCCAGCATACGGCCGCAGGGGGGTTATGGCTACACCTTC. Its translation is CASIRPQGGYGYTF.

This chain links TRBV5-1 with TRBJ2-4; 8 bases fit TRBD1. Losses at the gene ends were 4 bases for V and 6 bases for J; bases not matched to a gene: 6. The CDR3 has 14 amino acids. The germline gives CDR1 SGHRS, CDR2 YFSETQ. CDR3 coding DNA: TGCGCCAGCAGCCCGGGACAGGAGTTAAACATTCAGTACTTC. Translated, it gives CASSPGQELNIQYF.

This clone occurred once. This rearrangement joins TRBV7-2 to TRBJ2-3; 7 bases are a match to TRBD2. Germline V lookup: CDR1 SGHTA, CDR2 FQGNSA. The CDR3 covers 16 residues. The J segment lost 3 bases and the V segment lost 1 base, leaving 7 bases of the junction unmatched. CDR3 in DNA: TGTGCCAGCAGCTTAGGCCGCGGGAGTGGGACAGATACGCAGTATTTT. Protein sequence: CASSLGRGSGTDTQYF.

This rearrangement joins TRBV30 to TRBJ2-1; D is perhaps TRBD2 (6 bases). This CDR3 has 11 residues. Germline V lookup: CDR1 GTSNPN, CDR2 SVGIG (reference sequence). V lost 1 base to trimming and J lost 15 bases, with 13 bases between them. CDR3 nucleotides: TGTGCCTGGAGTGGGGACTTGAGCCCGTTCTTC. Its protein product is CAWSGDLSPFF.

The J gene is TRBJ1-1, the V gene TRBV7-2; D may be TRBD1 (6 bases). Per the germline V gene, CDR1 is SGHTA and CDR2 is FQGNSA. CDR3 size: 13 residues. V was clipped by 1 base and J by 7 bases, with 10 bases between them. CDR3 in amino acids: CASSLVGGYEAFF. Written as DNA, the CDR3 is TGTGCCAGCAGCTTAGTCGGGGGCTATGAAGCTTTCTTT.

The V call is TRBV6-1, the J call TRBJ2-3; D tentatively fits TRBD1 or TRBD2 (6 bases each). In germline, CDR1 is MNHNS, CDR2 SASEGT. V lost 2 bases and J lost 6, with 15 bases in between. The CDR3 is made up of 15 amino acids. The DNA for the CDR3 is TGTGCCAGCAGTGAACGATCCGGGGGCGGGGATACGCAGTATTTT. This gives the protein CASSERSGGGDTQYF.

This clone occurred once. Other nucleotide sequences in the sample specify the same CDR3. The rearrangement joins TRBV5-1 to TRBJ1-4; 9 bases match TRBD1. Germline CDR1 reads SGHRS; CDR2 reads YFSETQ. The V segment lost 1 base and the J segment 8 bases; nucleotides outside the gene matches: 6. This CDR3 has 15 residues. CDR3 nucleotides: TGCGCCAGCAGCTTGATGGGACAGGGCGGAGAAAAACTGTTTTTT. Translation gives CASSLMGQGGEKLFF.

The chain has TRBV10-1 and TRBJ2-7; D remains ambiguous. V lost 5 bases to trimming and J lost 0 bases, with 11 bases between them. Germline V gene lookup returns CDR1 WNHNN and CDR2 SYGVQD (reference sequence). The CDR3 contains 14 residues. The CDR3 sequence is CASSPTAISYEQYF. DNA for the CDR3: TGCGCCAGCAGTCCCACAGCGATCTCCTACGAGCAGTACTTC.

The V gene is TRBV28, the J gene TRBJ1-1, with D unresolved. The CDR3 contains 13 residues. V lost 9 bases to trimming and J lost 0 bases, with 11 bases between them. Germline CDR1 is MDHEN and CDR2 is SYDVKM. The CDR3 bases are TGTGCCAGTTACGGAATGCTGAACACTGAAGCTTTCTTT. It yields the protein CASYGMLNTEAFF.

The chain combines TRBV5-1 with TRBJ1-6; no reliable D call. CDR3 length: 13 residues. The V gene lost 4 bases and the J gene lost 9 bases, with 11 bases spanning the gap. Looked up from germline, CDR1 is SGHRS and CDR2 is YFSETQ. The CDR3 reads CASSPSPGSPLHF. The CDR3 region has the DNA TGCGCCAGCAGCCCATCCCCCGGTTCACCCCTCCACTTT.

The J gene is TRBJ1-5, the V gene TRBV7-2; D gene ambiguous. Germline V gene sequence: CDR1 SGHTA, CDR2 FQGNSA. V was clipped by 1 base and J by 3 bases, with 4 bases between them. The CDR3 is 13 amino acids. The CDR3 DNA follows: TGTGCCAGCAGCTTAGTAGCCAATCAGCCCCAGCATTTT. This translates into CASSLVANQPQHF. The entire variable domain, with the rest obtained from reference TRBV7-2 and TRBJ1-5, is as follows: GAGVSQSPSNKVTEKGKDVELRCDPISGHTALYWYRQSLGQGLEFLIYFQGNSAPDKSGLPSDRFSAERTGGSVSTLTIQRTQQEDSAVYLCASSLVANQPQHFGDGTRLSIL.

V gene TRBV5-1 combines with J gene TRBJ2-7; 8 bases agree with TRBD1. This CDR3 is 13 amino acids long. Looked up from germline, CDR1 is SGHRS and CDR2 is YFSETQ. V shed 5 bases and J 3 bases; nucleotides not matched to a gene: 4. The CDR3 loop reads CASSSGQDYEQYF. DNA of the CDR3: TGCGCCAGCAGTTCGGGACAGGACTACGAGCAGTACTTC.

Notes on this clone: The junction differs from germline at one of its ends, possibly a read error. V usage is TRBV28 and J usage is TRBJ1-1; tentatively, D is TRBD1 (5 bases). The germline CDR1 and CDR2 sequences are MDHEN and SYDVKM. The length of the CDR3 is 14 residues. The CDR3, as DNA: TGTGCCAGCAGAAGGCCGGGGGAAGGCACTGAAGTTTTCTTT. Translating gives CASRRPGEGTEVFF.

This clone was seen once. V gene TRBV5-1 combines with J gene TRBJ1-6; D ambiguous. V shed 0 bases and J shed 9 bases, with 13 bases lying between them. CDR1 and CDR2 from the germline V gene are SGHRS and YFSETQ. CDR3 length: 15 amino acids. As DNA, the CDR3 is TGCGCCAGCAGCTTGGCCGGCGGAGAGGGTTCACCCCTCCACTTT. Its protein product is CASSLAGGEGSPLHF.

CDR3 coding DNA: TGTGCCAGCAACCAATGGGCAGGGGGCGCCGAGCAGTACTTC. Protein product: CASNQWAGGAEQYF. This chain uses TRBV27 with TRBJ2-7; 8 nucleotides agree with TRBD1. The CDR3 is made up of 14 amino acids. V was pared by 7 bases and J by 6 bases, with 11 bases of the junction left unmatched. CDR1 MNHEY and CDR2 SMNVEV come from the germline V gene (reference sequence).

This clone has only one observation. The CDR3 reads CASSLIAGGRNEQFF. DNA of the CDR3: TGTGCCAGCAGCCTTATAGCGGGAGGCCGCAATGAGCAGTTCTTC. The chain couples TRBV5-4 to TRBJ2-1, with TRBD2 matching over 10 bases. Germline V gene sequence: CDR1 SGHNT, CDR2 YYREEE (reference sequence). The CDR3 extends over 15 amino acids. V dropped 4 bases and J dropped 6; count of bases not matched to a gene: 7. The entire variable domain, with the rest obtained from reference TRBV5-4 and TRBJ2-1, is as follows: ETGVTQSPTHLIKTRGQQVTLRCSSQSGHNTVSWYQQALGQGPQFIFQYYREEENGRGNFPPRFSGLQFPNYSSELNVNALELDDSALYLCASSLIAGGRNEQFFGPGTRLTVL.

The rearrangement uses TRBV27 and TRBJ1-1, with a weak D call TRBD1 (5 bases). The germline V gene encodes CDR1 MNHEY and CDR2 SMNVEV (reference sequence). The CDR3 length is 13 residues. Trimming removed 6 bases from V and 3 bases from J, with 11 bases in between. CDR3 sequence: CASSPGHYTEAFF. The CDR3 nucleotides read TGTGCCAGCAGCCCTGGACACTACACTGAAGCTTTCTTT.